The 24 T cell receptor beta chains below come from one sample, sequenced in a study of blood T cell repertoires in COVID-19. The data were produced by immunoSEQ multiplex PCR, yet TCRdb's version contains in-frame clones alone and is incomplete. The table shows 120,000 to 150,000 clones, with over 70% occurring only once. Sequenced sample: peripheral blood. Receptor source: a man aged 50 to 59 who had recovered from COVID-19.

The chain couples TRBV7-2 to TRBJ2-7; D call uncertain. This CDR3 has 14 residues. V was shortened by 1 base and J by 5 bases, with 12 bases between the two germline ends. The germline V gene has CDR1 SGHTA and CDR2 FQGNSA. The CDR3 reads CASSLGPLYDEQYF. The DNA for the CDR3 is TGTGCCAGCAGCTTAGGGCCGTTATACGACGAGCAGTACTTC. Full variable domain (missing parts from reference TRBV7-2 and TRBJ2-7): GAGVSQSPSNKVTEKGKDVELRCDPISGHTALYWYRQSLGQGLEFLIYFQGNSAPDKSGLPSDRFSAERTGGSVSTLTIQRTQQEDSAVYLCASSLGPLYDEQYFGPGTRLTVT.

This chain joins TRBV30 and TRBJ2-1; 7 positions match TRBD1. The CDR3 is 15 amino acids. From germline, CDR1 is GTSNPN and CDR2 SVGIG (reference sequence). The V segment lost 5 bases and the J segment 0 bases; nucleotides outside the gene matches: 7. This CDR3 is CAWGMGTASYNEQFF. DNA of the CDR3: TGTGCCTGGGGGATGGGGACAGCCTCCTACAATGAGCAGTTCTTC.

The rearrangement joins TRBV7-2 to TRBJ2-5, with 7 nucleotides matching TRBD1. Germline CDR1 reads SGHTA; CDR2 reads FQGNSA. This CDR3 is built from 16 residues. V dropped 0 bases and J dropped 1; count of bases not matched to a gene: 5. CDR3 bases: TGTGCCAGCAGCTTAGCCCGACAGGGCCGCCAAGAGACCCAGTACTTC. Translated: CASSLARQGRQETQYF.

The chain combines TRBV3-1 (or the pseudogene TRBV3-2) with TRBJ2-1; a possible D gene is TRBD1 (6 bases). Trimming stripped 3 bases from V and 15 bases from J, with 15 bases between. The CDR3 sequence is 12 residues long. Germline values: CDR1 LGHDT, CDR2 YNNKEL (reference sequence). CDR3 in DNA: TGTGCCAGCAGCCAGGGGGCCCTCAGACCGTTCTTC. It encodes CASSQGALRPFF.

This chain connects TRBV29-1 to TRBJ1-4; D not certain. Trimming removed 3 bases from V and 8 bases from J, with 10 bases in between. Germline CDR1 is SQVTM and CDR2 is ANQGSEA. This CDR3 contains 12 residues. The CDR3 here is CSVEREGEKLFF. CDR3 DNA: TGCAGCGTTGAGAGGGAGGGCGAAAAACTGTTTTTT. Combining the CDR3 with reference TRBV29-1 and TRBJ1-4 gives the whole variable domain SAVISQKPSRDICQRGTSLTIQCQVDSQVTMMFWYRQQPGQSLTLIATANQGSEATYESGFVIDKFPISRPNLTFSTLTVSNMSPEDSSIYLCSVEREGEKLFFGSGTQLSVL.

V is TRBV5-4 and J is TRBJ2-5; 7 bases line up with TRBD1. Germline-derived CDR1 and CDR2 are SGHNT and YYREEE (reference sequence). J gave up 4 bases and V 4 bases, and 13 bases lay outside the gene matches. The CDR3 is 16 amino acids. The chain's CDR3 is CASSSVRQGQGETQYF. The CDR3 region has the DNA TGTGCCAGCAGCAGCGTTCGACAGGGCCAGGGAGAGACCCAGTACTTC.

The chain employs TRBV6-5 and TRBJ1-2, with a possible D match to TRBD1 (6 bases). V lost 5 bases, J lost 4 bases, and 14 bases lay in between. Per germline, CDR1 MNHEY and CDR2 SVGAGI. The CDR3 is 14 amino acids. The CDR3 nucleotides are TGTGCCAGCAGTAATCAGGGGTTAGGCTATGGCTACACCTTC. The encoded protein is CASSNQGLGYGYTF.

This clone was observed once. The V call is TRBV5-6, the J call TRBJ2-7, with D possibly TRBD2 on 6 matching bases. Per germline, CDR1 SGHDT and CDR2 YYEEEE. V lost 2 bases to trimming and J lost 4 bases, with 10 bases between them. The CDR3 extends over 13 amino acids. CDR3 bases: TGTGCCAGCAGCTTAGCAGGGACTTACGAGCAGTACTTC. Translation gives CASSLAGTYEQYF.

This chain joins TRBV19 and TRBJ2-7; 8 positions match TRBD1. The CDR3 is made up of 14 amino acids. CDR1 LNHDA and CDR2 SQIVND come from the germline V gene (reference sequence). V was pared by 5 bases and J by 3 bases, with 6 bases of the junction left unmatched. This CDR3 is CASSYLGQGYEQYF. CDR3 nucleotide sequence: TGTGCCAGTAGTTACCTAGGACAGGGCTACGAGCAGTACTTC.

This clone was counted a single time. The rearrangement joins TRBV4-3 to TRBJ1-1; TRBD1 matches at 9 bases. The CDR3 is made up of 15 amino acids. Germline lookup yields CDR1 LGHNA and CDR2 YSLEER. V shed 1 base and J 6 bases; nucleotides not matched to a gene: 6. CDR3 nucleotides: TGCGCCAGCAGCCAAGGAGGGACAGGGCGTGCTGAAGCTTTCTTT. It yields the protein CASSQGGTGRAEAFF.

This clone was seen at least ten times. The rearrangement links TRBV12-3 or TRBV12-4 to TRBJ1-2, with D unclear. Trimming stripped 3 bases from V and 7 bases from J, with 12 bases between. The CDR3 loop spans 13 amino acids. CDR3 region: CASSLGSIGGYTF. The CDR3 nucleotides are TGTGCCAGCAGTTTGGGCTCGATAGGTGGCTACACCTTC.

The chain couples TRBV3-1 (or the pseudogene TRBV3-2) to TRBJ1-1; D remains unclear. The CDR3 runs to 14 residues. Trimming stripped 1 base from V and 4 bases from J, with 10 bases between. The germline gives CDR1 LGHDT, CDR2 YNNKEL (reference sequence). CDR3 bases: TGTGCCAGCAGCCAAGTCGCTGTGCGCACTGAAGCTTTCTTT. Translated, it gives CASSQVAVRTEAFF.

V usage is TRBV23-1 and J usage is TRBJ1-5; TRBD1 agrees at 9 bases. TRBV23-1 is an ORF, and what it does is uncertain. The CDR3 has 18 residues. V shed 3 bases, J shed 0 bases, and the junction held 9 bases outside the gene matches. CDR3: CASSHRTGVIYSNQPQHF. The DNA of the CDR3 is TGCGCCAGCAGTCATAGGACAGGGGTTATTTATAGCAATCAGCCCCAGCATTTT.

This chain links TRBV7-2 with TRBJ1-2, with D possibly being TRBD1 (6 bases). V lost 3 bases and J lost 2, with 19 bases in between. The germline V gene has CDR1 SGHTA and CDR2 FQGNSA. The CDR3 spans 17 residues. The CDR3 here is CASSFWAGETENYGYTF. Here the CDR3 DNA reads TGTGCCAGCAGCTTTTGGGCAGGGGAGACGGAAAACTATGGCTACACCTTC.

The CDR3 spells CASKEQEANYGYTF. CDR3 sequence (DNA): TGTGCCAGTAAGGAACAGGAAGCTAACTATGGCTACACCTTC. The chain links TRBV19 to TRBJ1-2, with D tentatively TRBD1 (5 bases). V was cut by 7 bases and J by 0 bases, with 12 bases left in between. The germline gives CDR1 LNHDA, CDR2 SQIVND (reference sequence). The CDR3 has 14 amino acids.

V usage is TRBV10-3 and J usage is TRBJ1-1; D remains unclear. This CDR3 region has 12 residues. With 3 bases removed from V and 4 bases from J, the gap between germline ends came to 6 bases. Germline V gives CDR1 ENHRY, CDR2 SYGVKD. The CDR3, as DNA: TGTGCCATCAGTGACGGGATCACTGAAGCTTTCTTT. This sequence encodes CAISDGITEAFF.

This chain uses TRBV18 with TRBJ1-1; no reliable D call. The V end lost 4 bases, the J end lost 5 bases, and 14 bases lay between the germline ends. The CDR3 covers 14 residues. Germline CDR1 is KGHSH and CDR2 is LQKENI. CDR3 in amino acids: CASSLPTSGTEAFF. In DNA form, the CDR3 reads TGTGCCAGCTCACTTCCGACATCGGGGACTGAAGCTTTCTTT.

The chain couples TRBV5-4 to TRBJ2-2; 10 bases match TRBD1. The V gene end was trimmed by 1 base and the J gene end by 7 bases; junction bases not matched to a gene: 4. From germline, CDR1 is SGHNT and CDR2 YYREEE (reference sequence). There are 15 residues in the CDR3. The CDR3 nucleotides are TGTGCCAGCAGCTTGAGGGGACAGGGGAACGGGGAGCTGTTTTTT. This sequence encodes CASSLRGQGNGELFF.

The rearrangement joins TRBV9 to TRBJ2-7; 10 positions agree with TRBD1. Germline CDR1 reads SGDLS; CDR2 reads YYNGEE. The CDR3 has 14 residues. Trimming cost V 10 bases and J 5 bases; bases outside gene matches: 12. DNA for the CDR3: TGTGCCCCTAAGATAGCGGGACAGGGGAACGAGCAGTACTTC. Translating it yields CAPKIAGQGNEQYF.

This rearrangement joins TRBV7-6 to TRBJ2-1, with 12 bases identical to TRBD2. Germline V lookup: CDR1 SGHVS, CDR2 FNYEAQ. Unmatched junction bases numbered 4, after V lost 0 bases and J lost 4 bases. The length of the CDR3 is 17 residues. The CDR3 region is CASSLATSGGPYNEQFF. CDR3 sequence (DNA): TGTGCCAGCAGCTTAGCGACTAGCGGGGGACCTTACAATGAGCAGTTCTTC.

The CDR3 nucleotides are TGTGCCAGCAGCCTGAGGGGTAGCGGGACCACAGATACGCAGTATTTT. It encodes CASSLRGSGTTDTQYF. V is TRBV11-2 and J is TRBJ2-3; the match to TRBD2 covers 8 bases. This CDR3 region has 16 residues. The trim removed 5 bases at V and 2 bases at J, leaving 9 bases unmatched. Germline V CDR1 and CDR2: SGHAT, FQNNGV. Full variable domain (missing parts from reference TRBV11-2 and TRBJ2-3): EAGVAQSPRYKIIEKRQSVAFWCNPISGHATLYWYQQILGQGPKLLIQFQNNGVVDDSQLPKDRFSAERLKGVDSTLKIQPAKLEDSAVYLCASSLRGSGTTDTQYFGPGTRLTVL.

This clone was recorded only once. The gene calls are TRBV7-9 and TRBJ2-7; 12 positions match TRBD1. The J segment lost 6 bases and the V segment lost 5 bases, leaving 11 bases of the junction unmatched. CDR3 size: 16 residues. Per germline, CDR1 SEHNR and CDR2 FQNEAQ (reference sequence). The CDR3 spells CASSLSPGTGGSEQYF. CDR3 coding DNA: TGTGCCAGCAGCCTTTCACCCGGGACAGGGGGCTCCGAGCAGTACTTC. Variable domain in full (rest from reference TRBV7-9 and TRBJ2-7): DTGVSQNPRHKITKRGQNVTFRCDPISEHNRLYWYRQTLGQGPEFLTYFQNEAQLEKSRLLSDRFSAERPKGSFSTLEIQRTEQGDSAMYLCASSLSPGTGGSEQYFGPGTRLTVT.

A single count supports this clone. This chain uses TRBV4-3 with TRBJ2-2; perhaps TRBD2 as D (6 bases). V dropped 1 base and J dropped 4 bases, with 19 bases sitting between them. This CDR3 region has 18 residues. Germline lookup yields CDR1 LGHNA and CDR2 YSLEER. The CDR3 loop is CASSQAPRLGGSTGELFF. CDR3 coding DNA: TGCGCCAGCAGCCAAGCCCCTCGACTAGGTGGGAGCACCGGGGAGCTGTTTTTT.

The chain is built from TRBV5-1 and TRBJ2-4; 7 bases are a match to TRBD2. V lost 4 bases and J lost 0; bases outside the gene matches: 7. The CDR3 is made up of 16 amino acids. Germline V gene sequence: CDR1 SGHRS, CDR2 YFSETQ. The CDR3, as DNA: TGCGCCAGCAGCGAGACCGGGACTATAGCCAAAAACATTCAGTACTTC. Its protein is CASSETGTIAKNIQYF.